The T cell receptor beta chain described here comes from a study of T-cell memory formation after mild COVID-19. Study conclusions and caveats: Confirmation was lacking for SARS-CoV-2 specificity of second-wave clones that peaked on day 37. Pre-infection memory already had some responding clones, implying cross-reactive memory joined. Shrinking CD4+ clones were chiefly CM and EM; CD8+ ones were chiefly EMRA.

This clonotype was picked up a small number of times. Its antigen remains unidentified. Constant-segment primers and 5'RACE yielded cDNA libraries for TCR alpha and TCR beta, each carrying sample barcodes and UMIs. Each CDR3 protein gets one entry after TCRdb re-called the 5' RACE reads with MiXCR. This sample has a few hundred thousand distinct CDR3 sequences, with under 25% found just once. The CDR3 contains 13 residues. The germline CDR1 and CDR2 sequences are LGHDT and YNNKEL (reference sequence). V was clipped by 1 base and J by 7 bases, with 7 bases between them. The receptor comes from an adult woman who had mild COVID-19 (a few samples of this study predate the infection). Cell type and time point are not known. The sequencing sample was made of PBMCs or a T cell subset sorted from them (not recorded which). V gene TRBV3-1 combines with J gene TRBJ2-2; no clear D gene. CDR3: CASSQGRLGELFF. The CDR3 DNA is TGTGCCAGCAGCCAAGGAAGACTCGGGGAGCTGTTTTTT.